This is a list of T cell receptor beta chains from one sample in a study of blood T cell repertoires in COVID-19. Profiling relied on immunoSEQ multiplex PCR, and the TCRdb table lists in-frame clones only, not all of them. The sample holds under 100,000 clones, approximately 87% seen once. The sequencing input was peripheral blood. The source is a human donor in a cohort sampled during active COVID-19. Both conserved end residues are part of each CDR3. Fields, in order: CDR3 length, clone size, J gene, D gene, V gene, CDR3 DNA, CDR3 protein. The D gene is left open where the match is weak. Rows give clone size only sometimes, using once, few, many, or a class for an expanded clone.

15,NA,TRBJ2-2,TRBD1,TRBV5-1,TGCGCCAGCAGCTCTGGACAGGGAAACACCGGGGAGCTGTTTTTT,CASSSGQGNTGELFF
14,NA,TRBJ1-2,TRBD1,TRBV30,TGTGCCGGGGACAGGGTCCAGGCTAACTATGGCTACACCTTC,CAGDRVQANYGYTF
11,NA,TRBJ2-3,NA,TRBV19,TGTGCCAGTAGGGGGGCTAGTGCGCAGTATTTT,CASRGASAQYF
15,NA,TRBJ1-6,TRBD1,TRBV30,TGTGCCTGGAGCCTACCGGGACAGTATAATTCACCCCTCCACTTT,CAWSLPGQYNSPLHF
14,NA,TRBJ1-1,TRBD1,TRBV4-1,TGCGCCAGCAGCCAAGGAGGGGGCGGCACTGAAGCTTTCTTT,CASSQGGGGTEAFF
14,many,TRBJ1-2,NA,TRBV5-1,TGCGCCAGCAGCATACAACAGGGAGAGGATGGCTACACCTTC,CASSIQQGEDGYTF
16,few,TRBJ1-6,TRBD1,TRBV11-1,TGTGCCAGCAGCCGGACAGGGAGCTCCTATAATTCACCCCTCCACTTT,CASSRTGSSYNSPLHF
13,NA,TRBJ2-7,NA,TRBV7-2,TGTGCCAGCAGCTTATATTTGAGGAGCGAGCAGTACTTC,CASSLYLRSEQYF
13,NA,TRBJ2-3,TRBD2,TRBV27,TGTGCCAGCACTACTAGCGGAACAGATACGCAGTATTTT,CASTTSGTDTQYF
13,NA,TRBJ1-1,TRBD1,TRBV6-6,TGTGCCAGCAGCTACGGGACAGCTTCTGAAGCTTTCTTT,CASSYGTASEAFF
15,NA,TRBJ2-5,TRBD2,TRBV3-1/TRBV3-2,TGTGCCAGCAGCCGCCGACTAGCGGGGCAAGAGACCCAGTACTTC,CASSRRLAGQETQYF
17,NA,TRBJ2-5,NA,TRBV5-1,TGCGCCAGCAGCTTGGAGCCGACAGGCTTAGGGATGGAGACCCAGTACTTC,CASSLEPTGLGMETQYF
15,NA,TRBJ2-5,TRBD1,TRBV6-2/TRBV6-3,TGTGCCAGCAGTGACCGGGACAGAGGGGATAGGGCCCAGTACTTC,CASSDRDRGDRAQYF
16,NA,TRBJ2-1,TRBD2,TRBV3-1/TRBV3-2,TGTGCCAGCAGCCATCCGGGACTAGCGCAAAACAATGAGCAGTTCTTC,CASSHPGLAQNNEQFF
13,NA,TRBJ2-5,NA,TRBV28,TGTGCCAGCAGGCCCCCGGTTCCAGAGACCCAGTACTTC,CASRPPVPETQYF
16,NA,TRBJ1-1,NA,TRBV18,TGTGCCAGCTCACCATTAACAGCCCATGCGAACACTGAAGCTTTCTTT,CASSPLTAHANTEAFF
14,NA,TRBJ2-1,TRBD1,TRBV30,TGTGCCACCTTCCCGGGACAGGGGCGGAATGAGCAGTTCTTC,CATFPGQGRNEQFF
15,few,TRBJ1-2,TRBD1,TRBV25-1,TGTGCCAGCAGTGAGCCCGGGACAGGGCTATATGGCTACACCTTC,CASSEPGTGLYGYTF
16,NA,TRBJ2-5,TRBD1,TRBV7-3,TGTGCCAGCAGCTCCTCTGGACAGGCTCCCCAAGAGACCCAGTACTTC,CASSSSGQAPQETQYF
17,NA,TRBJ2-3,NA,TRBV5-1,TGCGCCAGCGGGGCCGGTGCTCTAACTCCTGGCACAGATACGCAGTATTTT,CASGAGALTPGTDTQYF
13,NA,TRBJ1-1,TRBD1,TRBV6-5,TGTGCCAGCAGTAGACAGGGTTACACTGAAGCTTTCTTT,CASSRQGYTEAFF
13,NA,TRBJ2-1,NA,TRBV6-5,TGTGCCAGCAGCCGCCTAGCGATCAGCGAGCAGTTCTTC,CASSRLAISEQFF
16,NA,TRBJ2-3,NA,TRBV28,TGTGCCAGCACCTTAGGGGGAGGGATCTTTGCAGATACGCAGTATTTT,CASTLGGGIFADTQYF
14,NA,TRBJ2-7,TRBD1,TRBV5-1,TGCGCCAGCACGACAGGGAGTCCCCTATACGAGCAGTACTTC,CASTTGSPLYEQYF
16,NA,TRBJ2-3,TRBD2,TRBV7-2,TGTGCCAGCAGCTTCATGCGGGAGTGGGGGACAGATACGCAGTATTTT,CASSFMREWGTDTQYF
15,NA,TRBJ2-1,TRBD2,TRBV7-9,TGTGCCAGCAGCCCCCGGGGGGGGAAGTACAATGAGCAGTTCTTC,CASSPRGGKYNEQFF
15,NA,TRBJ2-5,NA,TRBV28,TGTGCCAGCAGTTTGCCCCCGGGATCCCTGCAGACCCAGTACTTC,CASSLPPGSLQTQYF
14,NA,TRBJ2-7,NA,TRBV5-1,TGCGCCAGCAGCACAGGGGACTGGAGCTACGAGCAGTACTTC,CASSTGDWSYEQYF
17,NA,TRBJ2-1,TRBD2,TRBV28,TGTGCCAGCAGTTTATGGACTAGCGGGGGAACCTACAATGAGCAGTTCTTC,CASSLWTSGGTYNEQFF
16,NA,TRBJ2-1,NA,TRBV19,TGTGCCAGTAGTAGGGAGGATATCAGGGAGGTAGATGAGCAGTTCTTC,CASSREDIREVDEQFF
16,few,TRBJ2-2,NA,TRBV28,TGTGCCAGCAGCTCCGGAGCTAGCCTATACACCGGGGAGCTGTTTTTT,CASSSGASLYTGELFF
15,few,TRBJ2-1,NA,TRBV28,TGTGCCAGCGGATTCCCGGGGAGGGGGGACAATGAGCAGTTCTTC,CASGFPGRGDNEQFF
20,NA,TRBJ2-7,TRBD2,TRBV18,TGTGCCAGCTCACCACGGGGGGGTCCGGGACTTCCTACCCAACCATACGAGCAGTACTTC,CASSPRGGPGLPTQPYEQYF
15,NA,TRBJ1-1,NA,TRBV5-1,TGCGCCAGCAGCGGGAGGACGGTGGGTAACACTGAAGCTTTCTTT,CASSGRTVGNTEAFF
17,NA,TRBJ2-3,TRBD2,TRBV7-2,TGTGCCAGCAGCGTTGGACTAGCGGGGGGCTTCACAGATACGCAGTATTTT,CASSVGLAGGFTDTQYF
13,NA,TRBJ1-2,TRBD1,TRBV5-6,TGTGCCAGCATTTCGTGGGGGACAGCTGGCTACACCTTC,CASISWGTAGYTF
15,NA,TRBJ1-2,NA,TRBV5-8,TGTGCCAGCAGCTTGGAGTCGGGGGTACGGTATGGCTACACCTTC,CASSLESGVRYGYTF
15,NA,TRBJ1-2,NA,TRBV28,TGTGCCAGCAGTTTAACGGGGGAAATGGGCTATGGCTACACCTTC,CASSLTGEMGYGYTF
16,NA,TRBJ1-6,TRBD1,TRBV28,TGTGCCAGCAGCCCCCCCCGACAGGGGTATAGTTCACCCCTCCACTTT,CASSPPRQGYSSPLHF
14,NA,TRBJ1-1,NA,TRBV14,TGTGCCAGCAGCCAGTTAGGGGCCCGGTCTGAAGCTTTCTTT,CASSQLGARSEAFF
11,NA,TRBJ2-7,NA,TRBV29-1,TGCAGCGTCACAGACTCCTACGAGCAGTACTTC,CSVTDSYEQYF
13,NA,TRBJ1-1,NA,TRBV11-2,TGTGCCAGCAGCTTACTACTGAACACTGAAGCTTTCTTT,CASSLLLNTEAFF